This TCR beta chain appears in the sequencing data of a study of T cells in Graves' hyperthyroidism and ophthalmopathy. Background on the study: Any treatment followed the collection of peripheral blood at initial diagnosis.

Amplified TCR beta CDR3 regions came from RNA transcripts. HTBI primers were used for first-round RT-PCR of the TCR CDR3. TCRdb used MiXCR to reprocess the multiplex PCR reads, holding one entry per CDR3 protein. The sample gives a few hundred thousand distinct CDR3 sequences, approximately 15% of which show up once; approximately 60% is in the top ten. Study-level findings and limits: Researchers found most expanded thyroid clonotypes above 0.001 in blood as well.

This clonotype has ten or more counts. Its antigen is currently unknown. Germline CDR1 is SGHRS and CDR2 is YFSETQ. Trimming took 2 bases from V and 7 from J, leaving 9 bases between them. The CDR3 is 12 residues long. This sequence originates from a woman between 55 and 75 years old with Graves' ophthalmopathy. Sequenced input: blood. The chain recombines TRBV5-1 with TRBJ1-1, with D unresolved. The DNA for the CDR3 is TGCGCCAGCAGCTTTGGAGGGTATGAAGCTTTCTTT. Amino acids: CASSFGGYEAFF.